The following is a TCR beta chain sequence with its context. This clone was found a few times. Its antigen remains unidentified. No quality values exist for individual bases; no much larger clone is one base distant. Other DNA sequences in this sample translate to the same CDR3. Each donor gave one peripheral blood draw, around 0.12 L on average, collected into heparinised tubes. Naive, central memory, regulatory and stem cell-like memory CD4+ T cells were sorted on a BD FACSAria II using a panel including CD45RO, CCR7, CD25, CD127, CD95 and CD27. A purity above 95% was achieved for all sorted populations. PBMCs were separated immediately by Lymphoprep density gradient centrifugation and were stained directly, without being cultured. So that batch effects would be minimized, each experiment stained and sorted samples in pairs, pairing one healthy donor with one patient. This specimen comes from a study of beta chain features in type 1 diabetes (dated by TCRdb to the late 2010s). Concerning the study at large: Mean age, gender distribution, total cell number and subset yield were not different between patients and healthy donors. In the study, TCRB repertoires of sorted circulating CD4+ T cell subsets from recently diagnosed type 1 diabetes patients were compared with those of matched healthy donors. Naive and central memory subsets were obtained from all 28 donors, but regulatory and stem cell-like memory subsets were isolated from only 8 patients and 8 healthy donors. Across all samples, 107,917,701 sorted cells were examined, and cell number per subset correlated strongly with RNA yield. Results the study describes overall, beyond this receptor: Fewer insertions and more nucleotide deletions at VDJ recombination sites were observed in patients with type 1 diabetes, implying thymic rearrangement abnormalities. The naive, central memory and regulatory TCRB repertoires appeared to resemble one another more closely among patients than among healthy donors. Because the HLA sub-analyses included only small numbers of individuals, any influence of HLA type on TCRB rearrangement was left unresolved. Because cDNA rather than genomic DNA was sequenced, highly expressing activated cells could have been over-represented, although no difference in activation and CD3 levels was found between groups. Shorter templates might be favored by PCR, yet because patient and control samples were amplified and corrected together, any such skew would affect both groups equally. A moderate but significant shortening of TCRB CDR3 length was observed in type 1 diabetes patients in all four CD4+ subsets.

CDR1 MNHEY and CDR2 SMNVEV are derived from the germline V gene (reference sequence). At the junction V is shortened by 7 bases and J by 2 bases, with 6 bases in between. There are 12 amino acids in the CDR3, from cysteine to phenylalanine inclusive. Only the CDR3 DNA is retained, 36 bases long and in frame from the first base. The High Capacity cDNA Reverse Transcription Kit was used to reverse transcribe all of the isolated RNA, meaning that expressed TCRB transcripts were what got sequenced. Deep immunoSEQ sequencing was performed on naive, central memory and regulatory T cell samples, with an average of roughly 3.6 million total reads per sample. Sorted cells were lysed in RLT buffer and RNA was extracted with DNase-treated RNeasy Micro or Mini kits, depending on cell number. Each cell subset was processed separately to prevent cross-contamination, with patient and healthy donor samples processed together. TCRB sequences were amplified from cDNA with the immunoSEQ multiplex PCR, producing 87-bp fragments spanning the CDR3 region. Sequencing of the amplicons was performed on the Illumina HiSeq platform. The published analysis was carried out like this. Synthetic template baselines were used to correct PCR bias computationally, reads within Hamming distance 2 were collapsed, and singletons that could not be merged were discarded. Reads were aligned against IMGT to assign V, D and J genes, CDR3 length and insertions or deletions at six rearrangement sites. Within each subset, clonotype counts were normalized to sorted cell number, and only after that were true diversity and Gini coefficients computed with the tcR R package. The overlap coefficient, calculated on TCRB nucleotide sequences, was used to quantify repertoire sharing. Imported from immuneACCESS, the table was reduced by TCRdb to in-frame sequences with V and J called. These copies leave out some clones; in studies compared against another copy, an unresolved V gene accounts for under half, and the cause of the remainder is not known. Clone size and V and J calls were adopted from that table, with D and trimming inferred from the DNA. The sample includes around 200,000 clones, with approximately 13% observed a single time. The top ten constitute roughly 0.6% of the sample.

This clonotype was obtained from a woman aged 18-30 years in good health. Sequenced material: central memory CD4+ T cells from blood. This chain joins TRBV27 to TRBJ1-3; the D gene remains uncertain. The CDR3 protein sequence reads: CASISAGNTIYF. The bases are TGTGCCAGCATCTCAGCTGGAAACACCATATATTTT.